What follows is one T cell receptor (beta chain) and its context. This specimen comes from a study of STAT5B mutations in CD4+ large granular lymphocyte leukemia. Study information: CD8+ depletion followed by anti-CD4 microbead selection was applied to cryopreserved cells.

CDR3 length equals 13 residues. V was trimmed by 1 base and J by 3 bases, leaving 6 bases between them. CDR1 SGHNT and CDR2 YENEEA come from the germline V gene. In the authors' methods: Putative leukemic clones, a few dozen in all, each exceeded 5% of the repertoire. Profiled with immunoSEQ multiplex PCR; TCRdb holds only in-frame clones, not every one. That table supplies the V and J calls and clone size; D and trimming were determined from the DNA. The table has about 9,600 clones, about four fifths seen once. Patients had CD4+ T-LGLL, from Padova, Helsinki and Shinshu. Depending on availability, patient cells were bead-separated fractions or unselected PBMC.

The clonotype originates from a man between 60 and 75 years old with CD4+ T-cell large granular lymphocyte leukemia. The sample comprised PBMCs. J is TRBJ1-1 and V is TRBV11-3; D ambiguous. CDR3 protein: CASSLGEHTEAFF. The CDR3 region has the DNA TGTGCCAGCAGCTTAGGAGAGCACACTGAAGCTTTCTTT.